This passage covers 15 T cell receptor beta chains from one sample sequenced in a study of kidney transplant recipient with SARS-CoV-2 infection. TCRdb re-called the reads with MiXCR, one entry per CDR3 protein. The table has fewer than 250,000 distinct CDR3 sequences, roughly 26% seen once; the top ten hold 7% to 8%. Sequenced here: a blood sample, sampled at baseline and on day 111 from a kidney transplant recipient. The receptor source for this set is a young adult male patient who had COVID-19 and was a kidney transplant recipient. These T cells may partly come from the graft donor.

This clonotype was found many times. The rearrangement uses TRBV6-2 or TRBV6-3 and TRBJ1-2, with D uncertain. CDR3 length: 17 residues. V was clipped by 4 bases and J by 4 bases, with 22 bases between them. Germline V lookup: CDR1 MNHEY, CDR2 SVGEGT. The CDR3 sequence is CASSSNACIGKTYGYTF. The CDR3 DNA follows: TGTGCCAGCAGTTCAAACGCCTGCATCGGAAAGACCTATGGCTACACCTTC.

The table lists this clonotype with many counts. The rearrangement joins TRBV5-4 to TRBJ1-1; D perhaps matches TRBD1 (6 bases). Per germline, CDR1 SGHNT and CDR2 YYREEE (reference sequence). V dropped 3 bases and J dropped 5 bases, with 14 bases sitting between them. The CDR3 length is 14 residues. The DNA of the CDR3 is TGTGCCAGCAGCTCCGGGACTCAGGGGACTGAAGCTTTCTTT. It translates to CASSSGTQGTEAFF.

This clonotype was recorded at least ten times. This chain connects TRBV29-1 to TRBJ1-1, with TRBD1 identical over 11 bases. J lost 7 bases, V lost 5 bases, and 6 bases had no gene match. CDR1 is SQVTM and CDR2 is ANQGSEA in the germline V gene. This CDR3 has 13 amino acids. The CDR3 spells CSVPGQGAIEAFF. In DNA form, the CDR3 reads TGCAGCGTTCCTGGACAGGGGGCCATTGAAGCTTTCTTT.

Regarding this clonotype: This may come from a read error, since a much larger clone is one base off. The V and J genes are TRBV6-2 or TRBV6-3 and TRBJ1-6, with no clear D. The V end was cut by 2 bases, the J end by 4 bases, with 18 bases between. CDR1 is MNHEY, CDR2 SVGEGT, per germline. This CDR3 spans 18 amino acids. Here the CDR3 DNA reads TGTGCCAGCAGTTACCCGTTTGGGTCGGGCCATTATAATTCACCCCTCCACTTT. It yields the protein CASSYPFGSGHYNSPLHF.

As regards this clonotype: A read error may explain this, as a much larger clone is one base away. The CDR3 carries no conserved terminal phenylalanine or tryptophan, so it likely arises from a read error. The chain joins TRBV5-3 to TRBJ1-2; D remains ambiguous. TRBV5-3 is recorded as an ORF, its role being uncertain. The CDR3 is 16 residues long. The V end was cut by 7 bases, the J end by 4 bases, with 23 bases between. CDR3 protein: CARWGKVVRKTYGYTS. The CDR3 bases are TGTGCCAGATGGGGAAAAGTGGTGAGAAAGACCTATGGCTACACCTCC.

This clonotype was detected many times. The genes are TRBV4-2 and TRBJ1-2; D gene ambiguous. This CDR3 is 12 amino acids long. Trimming shortened V by 0 bases and J by 8 bases, and 7 bases separated the two germline ends. Germline lookup yields CDR1 LGHNA and CDR2 YNFKEQ. CDR3 amino acids: CASSQDARGYTF. The CDR3 DNA reads as TGTGCCAGCAGCCAAGACGCCAGGGGCTACACCTTC.

In the case of this clonotype: One base away lies a much larger clone, so this may be a sequencing read error. This chain connects TRBV4-2 to TRBJ2-2; D possibly corresponds to TRBD2 (5 bases). The germline gives CDR1 LGHNA, CDR2 YNFKEQ. This CDR3 has 14 residues. CDR3 loop: CASSQGSPTGELLF. CDR3 nucleotides: TGTGCCAGCAGCCAAGGCAGCCCCACCGGGGAGCTGCTTTTT.

This clonotype was counted at least ten times. The gene calls are TRBV7-2 and TRBJ2-7; 7 bases are a match to TRBD1. The CDR3 spans 14 residues. V gave up 6 bases and J gave up 3 bases; unmatched junction bases: 8. From germline, CDR1 is SGHTA and CDR2 FQGNSA. Here the CDR3 DNA reads TGTGCCAGCAGTCCCTCACGACAGGGCTACGAGCAGTACTTC. Translation: CASSPSRQGYEQYF.

At least ten counts were recorded for this clonotype. V gene TRBV2 combines with J gene TRBJ2-3, with D perhaps TRBD2 (5 bases). The germline gives CDR1 SNHLY, CDR2 FYNNEI. The CDR3 runs 15 residues. Trimming stripped 7 bases from V and 2 bases from J, with 16 bases between. The CDR3 here is CASTARDQDTDTQYF. CDR3 bases: TGTGCCAGCACCGCCCGGGATCAGGACACAGATACGCAGTATTTT.

Ten or more counts support this clonotype. The V gene is TRBV12-3 or TRBV12-4, the J gene TRBJ1-2; D might be TRBD1 (5 bases). CDR3 length equals 17 residues. Trimming removed 5 bases from V and 4 bases from J, with 23 bases in between. DNA for the CDR3: TGTGCCAGCAGTAATACTGACAGCTTCCGAAAGACCTATGGCTACACCTTC. This gives the protein CASSNTDSFRKTYGYTF.

There are many counts of this clonotype. The V and J genes are TRBV28 and TRBJ1-3, with 7 bases matching TRBD1. The CDR3 sequence is 19 residues long. The germline CDR1 and CDR2 sequences are MDHEN and SYDVKM. Unmatched junction bases numbered 18, after V lost 7 bases and J lost 0 bases. The CDR3 loop reads CASNPSQGVAQHSGNTIYF. The CDR3 DNA sequence: TGTGCCAGCAACCCCTCCCAGGGGGTGGCTCAGCACTCTGGAAACACCATATATTTT.

Regarding this clonotype: Given a much more abundant clone one base away, this may be a read error. The chain employs TRBV3-1 and TRBJ1-1, with D perhaps TRBD1 (5 bases). The germline CDR1 and CDR2 sequences are LGHDT and YNNKEL (reference sequence). The CDR3 consists of 15 residues. CDR3 loop: CASGQEGRAVTEAFF. CDR3 nucleotide sequence: TGTGCCAGCGGCCAAGAAGGCAGGGCAGTCACTGAAGCTTTCTTT.

Many counts were recorded for this clonotype. The chain joins TRBV3-1 to TRBJ2-5; D is unclear. The CDR3 consists of 17 residues. V shed 5 bases and J shed 5 bases, with 24 bases lying between them. Germline-derived CDR1 and CDR2 are LGHDT and YNNKEL (reference sequence). This CDR3 is CASSGSLPISFSETQYF. In DNA form, the CDR3 reads TGTGCCAGCAGCGGATCTCTTCCCATTTCTTTCTCTGAGACCCAGTACTTC.

About this clonotype itself: This could be a read error, since a much larger clone is one nucleotide away. The V gene is TRBV10-3, the J gene TRBJ1-1; D is uncertain. The germline V gene has CDR1 ENHRY and CDR2 SYGVKD. Trimming cost V 2 bases and J 1 base, with 8 bases left between them. This CDR3 region has 14 residues. CDR3 in DNA: TGTGCCATCAGTGAGGGCAGGCCGAACACTGAAGCTTTCTTT. Encoded protein: CAISEGRPNTEAFF.

The sample holds many counts of this clonotype. The chain recombines TRBV2 with TRBJ1-1, with a weak D call TRBD1 (5 bases). This CDR3 contains 15 residues. The germline V gene encodes CDR1 SNHLY and CDR2 FYNNEI. Trimming stripped 7 bases from V and 1 base from J, with 16 bases between. The CDR3 protein is CASTGRIGGNTEAFF. The CDR3 DNA reads TGTGCCAGCACTGGGAGGATTGGGGGGAACACTGAAGCTTTCTTT. The complete variable domain, with remaining parts taken from reference TRBV2 and TRBJ1-1, reads EPEVTQTPSHQVTQMGQEVILRCVPISNHLYFYWYRQILGQKVEFLVSFYNNEISEKSEIFDDQFSVERPDGSNFTLKIRSTKLEDSAMYFCASTGRIGGNTEAFFGQGTRLTVV.